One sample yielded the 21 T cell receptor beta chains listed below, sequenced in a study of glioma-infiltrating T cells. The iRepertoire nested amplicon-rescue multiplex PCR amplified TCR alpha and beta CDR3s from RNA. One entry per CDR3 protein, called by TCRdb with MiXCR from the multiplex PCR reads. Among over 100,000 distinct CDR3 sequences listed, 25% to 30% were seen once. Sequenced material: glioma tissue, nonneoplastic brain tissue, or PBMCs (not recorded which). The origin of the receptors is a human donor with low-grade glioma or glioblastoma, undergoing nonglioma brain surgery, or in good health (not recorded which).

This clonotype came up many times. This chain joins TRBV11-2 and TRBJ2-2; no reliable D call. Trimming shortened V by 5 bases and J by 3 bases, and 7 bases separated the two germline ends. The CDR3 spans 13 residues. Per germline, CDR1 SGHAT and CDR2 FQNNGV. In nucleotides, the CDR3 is TGTGCCAGCAGCAGGACGGACACCGGGGAGCTGTTTTTT. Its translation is CASSRTDTGELFF.

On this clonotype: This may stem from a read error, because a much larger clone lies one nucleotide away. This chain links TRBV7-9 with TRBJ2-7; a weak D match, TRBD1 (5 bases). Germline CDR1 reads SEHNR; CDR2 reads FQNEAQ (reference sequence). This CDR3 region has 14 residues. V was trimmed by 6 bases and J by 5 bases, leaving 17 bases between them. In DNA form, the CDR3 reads TGTGCCAGCAGACCCCAGGGCTCGGGCCACGAGCAGTACTTC. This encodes CASRPQGSGHEQYF.

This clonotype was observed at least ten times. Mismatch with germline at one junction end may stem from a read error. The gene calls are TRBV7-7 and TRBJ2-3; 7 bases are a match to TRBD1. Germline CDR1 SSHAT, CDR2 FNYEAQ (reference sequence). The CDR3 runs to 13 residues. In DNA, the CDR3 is TGTGCTAGCAGCTTAACAGGGGTCGATACGCAGTATTTT. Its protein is CASSLTGVDTQYF.

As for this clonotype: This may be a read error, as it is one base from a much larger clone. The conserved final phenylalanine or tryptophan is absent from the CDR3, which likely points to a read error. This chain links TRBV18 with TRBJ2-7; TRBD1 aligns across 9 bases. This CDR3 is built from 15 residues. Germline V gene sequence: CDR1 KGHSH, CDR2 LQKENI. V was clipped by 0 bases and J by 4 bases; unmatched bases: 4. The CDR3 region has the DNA TGTGCCAGCTCACCACCTGGGACAGGGAGGTACGAGCAGTACCTC. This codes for CASSPPGTGRYEQYL.

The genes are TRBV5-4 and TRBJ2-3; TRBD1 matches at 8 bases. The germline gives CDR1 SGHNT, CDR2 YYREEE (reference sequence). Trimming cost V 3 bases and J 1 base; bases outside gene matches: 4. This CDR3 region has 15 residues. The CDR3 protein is CASSSRGLGTDTQYF. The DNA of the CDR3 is TGTGCCAGCAGCTCCAGGGGGCTGGGCACAGATACGCAGTATTTT.

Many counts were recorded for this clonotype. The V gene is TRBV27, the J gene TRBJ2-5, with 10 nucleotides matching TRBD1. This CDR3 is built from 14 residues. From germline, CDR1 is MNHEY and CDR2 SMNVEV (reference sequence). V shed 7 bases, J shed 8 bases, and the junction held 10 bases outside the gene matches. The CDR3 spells CASTPPWDRGTQYF. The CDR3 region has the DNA TGTGCCAGCACCCCCCCCTGGGACAGGGGCACCCAGTACTTC.

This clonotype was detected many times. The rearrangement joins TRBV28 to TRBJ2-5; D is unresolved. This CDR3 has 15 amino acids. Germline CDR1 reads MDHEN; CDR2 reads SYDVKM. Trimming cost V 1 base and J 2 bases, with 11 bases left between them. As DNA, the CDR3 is TGTGCCAGCAGTTTATTAGTCCTCCAGCAAGAGACCCAGTACTTC. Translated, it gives CASSLLVLQQETQYF.

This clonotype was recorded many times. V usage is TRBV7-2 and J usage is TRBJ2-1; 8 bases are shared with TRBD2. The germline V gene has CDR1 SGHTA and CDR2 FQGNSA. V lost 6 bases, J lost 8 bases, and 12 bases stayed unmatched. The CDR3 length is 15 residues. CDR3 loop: CASRYNRREGDEQFF. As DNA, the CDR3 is TGTGCCAGCAGATATAACCGTCGGGAGGGGGATGAGCAGTTCTTC.

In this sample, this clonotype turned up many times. The CDR3 sequence is CASALRGNGNTIYF. CDR3 bases: TGCGCCAGCGCCCTAAGAGGCAACGGAAACACCATATATTTT. The V and J genes are TRBV4-3 and TRBJ1-3; D is undetermined. The CDR3 length is 14 residues. Germline lookup yields CDR1 LGHNA and CDR2 YSLEER. Trimming removed 8 bases at V and 4 bases at J, with 15 bases between.

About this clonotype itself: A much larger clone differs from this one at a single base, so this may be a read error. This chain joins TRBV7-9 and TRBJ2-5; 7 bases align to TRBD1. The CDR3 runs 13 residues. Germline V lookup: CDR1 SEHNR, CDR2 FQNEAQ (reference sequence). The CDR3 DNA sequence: TGTGCCAGCAGCTTGACAGGGCCAGAGACCCACTACTTC. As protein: CASSLTGPETHYF.

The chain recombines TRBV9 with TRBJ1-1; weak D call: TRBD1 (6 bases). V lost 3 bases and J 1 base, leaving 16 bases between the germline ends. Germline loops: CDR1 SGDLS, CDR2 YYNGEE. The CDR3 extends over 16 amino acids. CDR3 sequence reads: CASSATGGRGNTEAFF. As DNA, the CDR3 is TGTGCCAGCAGCGCAACGGGGGGCAGGGGGAACACTGAAGCTTTCTTT.

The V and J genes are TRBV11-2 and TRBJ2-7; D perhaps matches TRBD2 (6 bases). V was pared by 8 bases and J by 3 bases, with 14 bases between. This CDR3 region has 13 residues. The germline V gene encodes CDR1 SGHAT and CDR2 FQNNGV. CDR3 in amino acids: CASGRGRVYEQYF. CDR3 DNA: TGTGCCAGCGGGCGGGGCAGAGTCTACGAGCAGTACTTC.

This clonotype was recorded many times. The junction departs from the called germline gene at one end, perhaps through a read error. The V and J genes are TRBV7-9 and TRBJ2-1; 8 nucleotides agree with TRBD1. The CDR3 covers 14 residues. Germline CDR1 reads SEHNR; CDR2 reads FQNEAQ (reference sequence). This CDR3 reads CASSSYSIRDRPHF. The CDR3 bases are TGTGCCAGCAGCTCATATTCGATCCGGGACAGGCCCCACTTC.

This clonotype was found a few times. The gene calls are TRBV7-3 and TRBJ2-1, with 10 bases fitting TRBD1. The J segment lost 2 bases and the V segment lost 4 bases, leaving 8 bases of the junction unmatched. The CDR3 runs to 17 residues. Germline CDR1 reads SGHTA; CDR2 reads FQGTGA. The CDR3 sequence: CASSYQPGQGTYNEQFF. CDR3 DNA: TGTGCCAGCAGCTATCAACCGGGACAGGGGACCTACAATGAGCAGTTCTTC. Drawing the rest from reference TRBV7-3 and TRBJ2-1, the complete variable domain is GAGVSQTPSNKVTEKGKYVELRCDPISGHTALYWYRQSLGQGPEFLIYFQGTGAADDSGLPNDRFFAVRPEGSVSTLKIQRTERGDSAVYLCASSYQPGQGTYNEQFFGPGTRLTVL.

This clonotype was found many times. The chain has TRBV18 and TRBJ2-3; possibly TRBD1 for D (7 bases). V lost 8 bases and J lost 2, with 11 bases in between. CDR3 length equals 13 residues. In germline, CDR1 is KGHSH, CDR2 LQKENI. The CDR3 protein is CASRGTATDTQYF. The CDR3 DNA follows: TGTGCCAGCCGGGGGACAGCCACAGATACGCAGTATTTT.

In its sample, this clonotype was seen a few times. CDR3 in DNA: TGTGCCAGCAGTGAATACGAGGGAGCGGTTGAGCAGTTCTTC. It translates to CASSEYEGAVEQFF. The rearrangement joins TRBV2 to TRBJ2-1; D might be TRBD2 (5 bases). The CDR3 extends over 14 amino acids. The V end lost 2 bases, the J end lost 9 bases, and 14 bases lay between the germline ends. Germline assignment: CDR1 SNHLY and CDR2 FYNNEI.

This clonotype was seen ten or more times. In DNA, the CDR3 is TGTGCCAGCAGTGAATTGAGGGGCAGAGATACGCAGTATTTT. Amino acid sequence: CASSELRGRDTQYF. The chain is built from TRBV2 and TRBJ2-3; either TRBD1 or TRBD2 may supply D (5 bases each). From germline, CDR1 is SNHLY and CDR2 FYNNEI. With 2 bases removed from V and 5 bases from J, the gap between germline ends came to 11 bases. This CDR3 contains 14 residues.

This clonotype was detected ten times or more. The CDR3 DNA reads TGTGCCAGCAGTCGTAGCCGCCTCGGCGGTAAGAACACTGAAGCTTTCTTT. It is translated as CASSRSRLGGKNTEAFF. V and J are TRBV6-1 and TRBJ1-1, with D hard to call. Per the germline V gene, CDR1 is MNHNS and CDR2 is SASEGT. The CDR3 contains 17 residues. V gave up 5 bases and J gave up 1 base, with 20 bases separating them.

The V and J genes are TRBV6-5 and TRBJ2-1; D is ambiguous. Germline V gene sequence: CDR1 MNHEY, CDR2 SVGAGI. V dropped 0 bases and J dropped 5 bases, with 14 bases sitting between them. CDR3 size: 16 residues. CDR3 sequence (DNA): TGTGCCAGCAGTTACTCAGGAAAAAAGGTCCACAATGAGCAGTTCTTC. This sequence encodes CASSYSGKKVHNEQFF.

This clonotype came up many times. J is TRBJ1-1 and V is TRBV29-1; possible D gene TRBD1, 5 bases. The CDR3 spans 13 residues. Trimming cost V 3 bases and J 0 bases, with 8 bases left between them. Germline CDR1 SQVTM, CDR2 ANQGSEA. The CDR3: CSVDGTLNTEAFF. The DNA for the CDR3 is TGCAGCGTTGACGGGACCTTGAACACTGAAGCTTTCTTT.

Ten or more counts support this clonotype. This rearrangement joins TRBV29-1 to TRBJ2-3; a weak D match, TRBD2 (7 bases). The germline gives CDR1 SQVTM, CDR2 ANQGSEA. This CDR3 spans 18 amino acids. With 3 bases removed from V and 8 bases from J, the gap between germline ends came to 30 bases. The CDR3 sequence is CSVDSGAGATEKPTTQYF. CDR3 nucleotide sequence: TGCAGCGTTGATTCCGGGGCGGGGGCCACCGAGAAACCGACTACGCAGTATTTT.